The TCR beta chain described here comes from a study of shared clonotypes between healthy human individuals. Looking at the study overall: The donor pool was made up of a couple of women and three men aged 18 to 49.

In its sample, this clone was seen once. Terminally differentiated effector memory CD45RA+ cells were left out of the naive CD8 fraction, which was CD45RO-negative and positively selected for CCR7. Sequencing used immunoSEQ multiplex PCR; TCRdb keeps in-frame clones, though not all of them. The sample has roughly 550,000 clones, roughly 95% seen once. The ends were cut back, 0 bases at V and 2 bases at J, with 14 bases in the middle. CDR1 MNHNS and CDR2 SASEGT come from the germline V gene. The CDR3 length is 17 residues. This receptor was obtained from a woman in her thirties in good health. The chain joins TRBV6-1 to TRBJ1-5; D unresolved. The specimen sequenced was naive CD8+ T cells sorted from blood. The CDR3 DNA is TGTGCCAGCAGTGAAGCCCCCCGGTACAGTGGCAATCAGCCCCAGCATTTT. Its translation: CASSEAPRYSGNQPQHF.